The 21 T cell receptor beta chains presented below share a single source sample, sequenced in a study of beta chain features in type 1 diabetes. Reverse transcribing all isolated RNA meant expressed TCRB transcripts were sequenced. Sequencing used immunoSEQ multiplex PCR; TCRdb keeps in-frame clones, though not all of them. The data contain about 260,000 clones, roughly 21% of them singletons. General study findings and limits: Significant though moderate, a shortening of TCRB CDR3s appeared in all four CD4+ subsets of Type 1 diabetes patients.

Which antigens these TCRs recognize remains unknown. The sequencing input was naive CD4+ T cells from blood. The receptor source for this set is a woman in her thirties or forties with type 1 diabetes.

The chain links TRBV6-5 to TRBJ2-7; D possibly corresponds to TRBD1 (6 bases). The CDR3 length is 14 residues. Germline CDR1 and CDR2: MNHEY and SVGAGI. Between the trimmed V and J ends, which lost 6 bases and 3 bases, there was a span of 15 bases. CDR3 nucleotide sequence: TGTGCCAGCAGCCGGGACACTCGGTACTACGAGCAGTACTTC. It codes for CASSRDTRYYEQYF.

The V gene is TRBV28, the J gene TRBJ1-2; the match to TRBD1 covers 7 bases. V shed 5 bases and J 0 bases; nucleotides not matched to a gene: 9. This CDR3 has 16 residues. Germline V gene data show CDR1 as MDHEN and CDR2 as SYDVKM. The CDR3 loop is CASSRRFGQANYGYTF. The DNA for the CDR3 is TGTGCCAGCAGTAGACGCTTCGGACAGGCTAACTATGGCTACACCTTC.

The genes are TRBV29-1 and TRBJ2-3, with unresolved D. The ends were cut back, 4 bases at V and 4 bases at J, with 9 bases in the middle. In germline, CDR1 is SQVTM, CDR2 ANQGSEA. This CDR3 comprises 12 residues. The CDR3 bases are TGCAGCGTTGTGGGCGATCCAGATACGCAGTATTTT. Translating it yields CSVVGDPDTQYF.

This clone was seen just once. This chain uses TRBV25-1 with TRBJ2-7; no clear D. Germline values: CDR1 MGHDK, CDR2 SYGVNS. The CDR3 has 14 amino acids. V shed 1 base and J shed 5 bases, with 12 bases lying between them. CDR3 sequence (DNA): TGTGCCAGCAGTGAATTTGGCGGTAACAACGAGCAGTACTTC. This codes for CASSEFGGNNEQYF.

This clone was observed a few times. The chain recombines TRBV28 with TRBJ2-4, with 8 bases that match TRBD2. The germline CDR1 and CDR2 sequences are MDHEN and SYDVKM. CDR3 size: 18 residues. Germline trimming cut 6 bases from V and 4 bases from J; bases unmatched to any gene: 17. Written as DNA, the CDR3 is TGTGCCAGCAGAAACCCCGGGGGGCGGGAGGTCCTAAAAAACATTCAGTACTTC. Translating it yields CASRNPGGREVLKNIQYF.

This clone appeared a few times. This chain links TRBV4-1 with TRBJ2-5, with TRBD2 as a possible D gene (5 bases). This CDR3 has 12 amino acids. Germline V lookup: CDR1 MGHRA, CDR2 YSYEKL. V was pared by 1 base and J by 7 bases, with 7 bases between. The CDR3 here is CASSQAEGTQYF. CDR3 nucleotide sequence: TGCGCCAGCAGCCAAGCCGAGGGGACCCAGTACTTC.

The J gene is TRBJ1-5, the V gene TRBV28; tentative D call: TRBD1 (6 bases). The CDR3 length is 16 residues. The V gene lost 5 bases and the J gene lost 6 bases, with 20 bases spanning the gap. Germline CDR1 is MDHEN and CDR2 is SYDVKM. CDR3 bases: TGTGCCAGCAGTCCGCCGAGGAAGGGGGAGGGTCAGCCCCAGCATTTT. Amino acids: CASSPPRKGEGQPQHF.

The rearrangement joins TRBV7-9 to TRBJ1-5; TRBD1 might be the D (6 bases). Germline CDR1 SEHNR, CDR2 FQNEAQ (reference sequence). The germline V and J ends were trimmed by 1 base and 5 bases, with 9 bases remaining between them. This CDR3 spans 14 amino acids. This chain's CDR3 is CASSLGDTHQPQHF. Here the CDR3 DNA reads TGTGCCAGCAGCTTAGGGGACACCCATCAGCCCCAGCATTTT.

The rearrangement links TRBV19 to TRBJ2-3; D might be TRBD2 (6 bases). V lost 3 bases and J lost 2, with 15 bases in between. This CDR3 has 16 residues. The germline gives CDR1 LNHDA, CDR2 SQIVND (reference sequence). The CDR3: CASSIGVAASTDTQYF. CDR3 nucleotides: TGTGCCAGTAGTATCGGAGTAGCGGCTTCCACAGATACGCAGTATTTT.

This clone was detected a few times. CDR3 amino acids: CSVEKGANEQFF. The CDR3 bases are TGCAGCGTTGAAAAGGGGGCGAATGAGCAGTTCTTC. The V gene is TRBV29-1, the J gene TRBJ2-1; 7 positions agree with TRBD1. This CDR3 region has 12 residues. The germline CDR1 and CDR2 sequences are SQVTM and ANQGSEA. After removal of 2 bases from V and 7 bases from J, the junction contained 2 bases not matched to a gene.

The genes are TRBV7-9 and TRBJ2-6; TRBD1 is a possible D gene (6 bases). V lost 5 bases, J lost 2 bases, and 16 bases lay in between. The CDR3 contains 17 residues. Germline V gives CDR1 SEHNR, CDR2 FQNEAQ (reference sequence). The CDR3 DNA reads as TGTGCCAGCAGCCCGGAACAGGGCCTCACTGGGGCCAACGTCCTGACTTTC. Translation gives CASSPEQGLTGANVLTF.

The rearrangement links TRBV18 to TRBJ2-1, with TRBD2 matching 7 bases. With 3 bases clipped from V and 6 bases from J, the junction kept 8 bases outside the gene matches. This CDR3 is 15 amino acids long. Germline CDR1 KGHSH, CDR2 LQKENI. CDR3 bases: TGTGCCAGCTCACCGAGTAGCGGGCCGCTCAATGAGCAGTTCTTC. This gives the protein CASSPSSGPLNEQFF.

There are a few counts of this clone. The rearrangement links TRBV7-2 to TRBJ2-5; no firm D call. CDR3 length equals 12 residues. Trimming left V 5 bases short and J 5 bases short, with 9 bases between. The germline CDR1 and CDR2 sequences are SGHTA and FQGNSA. The CDR3 region has the DNA TGTGCCAGCAGCCCCCTGTATGAGACCCAGTACTTC. Protein: CASSPLYETQYF.

This sequence joins TRBV7-9 and TRBJ2-5, with no clear D. The CDR3 length is 13 residues. The germline V gene has CDR1 SEHNR and CDR2 FQNEAQ (reference sequence). V was trimmed by 5 bases and J by 5 bases, leaving 12 bases between them. DNA for the CDR3: TGTGCCAGCAGCCTGCCGAGTTCGGAGACCCAGTACTTC. Translated: CASSLPSSETQYF.

This clone was counted a few times. The V and J genes are TRBV4-2 and TRBJ2-5; D unclear. Germline CDR1 LGHNA, CDR2 YNFKEQ. Trimming removed 1 base at V and 3 bases at J, with 9 bases between. The CDR3 has 14 residues. This chain's CDR3 is CASSQGADKETQYF. CDR3 in DNA: TGTGCCAGCAGCCAAGGCGCAGACAAAGAGACCCAGTACTTC.

This clone was seen only a few times. V and J are TRBV29-1 and TRBJ1-2; D might be TRBD1 (5 bases). V was pared by 7 bases and J by 3 bases, with 21 bases between. Germline assignment: CDR1 SQVTM and CDR2 ANQGSEA. CDR3 length: 15 residues. The CDR3 is CSALPGTTLDYGYTF. CDR3 nucleotide sequence: TGCAGCGCCTTACCAGGGACTACCCTCGACTATGGCTACACCTTC.

The chain couples TRBV28 to TRBJ2-4; 7 bases are shared with TRBD2. The J segment lost 8 bases and the V segment lost 5 bases, leaving 6 bases of the junction unmatched. The CDR3 is made up of 13 amino acids. Germline-derived CDR1 and CDR2 are MDHEN and SYDVKM. The CDR3 loop reads CASSGSGLHIQYF. The CDR3 bases are TGTGCCAGCAGTGGATCGGGACTACACATTCAGTACTTC.

The genes are TRBV7-2 and TRBJ2-2, with 7 positions matching TRBD1. This CDR3 comprises 14 residues. Trimming removed 5 bases from V and 4 bases from J; junction bases left unmatched: 4. CDR1 and CDR2 from the germline V gene are SGHTA and FQGNSA. For the CDR3, the DNA is TGTGCCAGCAGCCTGGACAGGACCACCGGGGAGCTGTTTTTT. Encoded protein: CASSLDRTTGELFF.

The rearrangement joins TRBV4-3 to TRBJ1-1, with D possibly TRBD1 on 6 matching bases. Germline V lookup: CDR1 LGHNA, CDR2 YSLEER. V lost 2 bases, J lost 10 bases, and 14 bases lay in between. CDR3 length: 13 amino acids. CDR3 in DNA: TGCGCCAGCAGCCAAAACGGGGGGCTTGCAGCTTTCTTT. It is translated as CASSQNGGLAAFF.

V and J are TRBV29-1 and TRBJ1-1; perhaps TRBD1 as D (5 bases). V shed 7 bases and J shed 5 bases, with 17 bases lying between them. Germline V gene data show CDR1 as SQVTM and CDR2 as ANQGSEA. The CDR3 length is 13 residues. CDR3 bases: TGCAGCGCCCTCCGGGACTCAAGGACTGAAGCTTTCTTT. It yields the protein CSALRDSRTEAFF.

This clone has more than one count but fewer than ten. The genes are TRBV27 and TRBJ1-1, with 7 nucleotides matching TRBD1. The CDR3 spans 15 residues. V was pared by 4 bases and J by 5 bases, with 10 bases of the junction left unmatched. Germline V lookup: CDR1 MNHEY, CDR2 SMNVEV (reference sequence). The CDR3 here is CASSSGQFSATEAFF. As DNA, the CDR3 is TGTGCCAGCAGTTCGGGACAGTTTAGCGCGACTGAAGCTTTCTTT.